The 10 T cell receptor beta chains below come from one sample, sequenced in a study of identical twins. Using its own MiXCR run on the 5' RACE reads, TCRdb lists one record per CDR3 protein. The table lists about 520,000 distinct CDR3 sequences, approximately 22% of them singletons. In addition, the sample was reused for a study of T cells expressing NK-cell markers.

Material: CD4+ T cells sorted from blood. Receptors were obtained from a woman aged 18-29 years in good health.

The rearrangement joins TRBV12-3 or TRBV12-4 to TRBJ1-5; D not certain. This CDR3 is built from 15 residues. The germline V and J ends were trimmed by 3 bases and 0 bases, with 9 bases remaining between them. CDR3 sequence: CASSLDRYSNQPQHF. The CDR3 coding sequence is TGTGCCAGCAGTTTGGACCGATATAGCAATCAGCCCCAGCATTTT.

This clonotype has more than one count but fewer than ten. The rearrangement uses TRBV29-1 and TRBJ2-3, with D perhaps given as TRBD1 or TRBD2 (5 bases each). The germline V and J ends were trimmed by 6 bases and 0 bases, with 16 bases remaining between them. The CDR3 runs to 15 residues. Germline loops: CDR1 SQVTM, CDR2 ANQGSEA. The CDR3, as DNA: TGCAGCGTCGGTGGGACGGTGACTAGCACAGATACGCAGTATTTT. Its translation: CSVGGTVTSTDTQYF.

V gene TRBV24-1 combines with J gene TRBJ2-2; D ambiguous. V shed 5 bases and J shed 6 bases, with 3 bases lying between them. Germline V gene lookup returns CDR1 KGHDR and CDR2 SFDVKD. This CDR3 has 11 residues. The CDR3 DNA sequence: TGTGCCACCAGTGGCTCCGGGGAGCTGTTTTTT. Its protein product is CATSGSGELFF.

This clonotype was counted a few times. The chain employs TRBV9 and TRBJ2-7; 8 nucleotides match TRBD1. The CDR3 contains 14 residues. Trimming at V came to 0 bases and at J to 5 bases, leaving 4 bases not matched to a gene. Per germline, CDR1 SGDLS and CDR2 YYNGEE. The CDR3 region has the DNA TGTGCCAGCAGCGTAGACAGGGGGATCCACGAGCAGTACTTC. It is translated as CASSVDRGIHEQYF.

This clonotype was observed a single time. V usage is TRBV6-2 or TRBV6-3 and J usage is TRBJ1-5; TRBD1 is a possible D gene (6 bases). Germline CDR1 MNHEY, CDR2 SVGEGT. The CDR3 is made up of 15 amino acids. The V gene lost 1 base and the J gene lost 1 base, with 8 bases spanning the gap. CDR3 DNA: TGTGCCAGCAGTTACTATGACAGGAGCAATCAGCCCCAGCATTTT. Its translation: CASSYYDRSNQPQHF.

This clonotype was seen only a few times. The chain uses TRBV12-3 or TRBV12-4 and TRBJ2-3; tentatively, D is TRBD2 (5 bases). V gave up 6 bases and J gave up 9 bases, with 16 bases separating them. The CDR3 loop spans 13 amino acids. CDR3 in DNA: TGTGCCAGCAGGAGCGCCCCCCGAGGGACGCAGTATTTT. Its protein product is CASRSAPRGTQYF.

This chain joins TRBV6-8 and TRBJ2-7; no clear D. The germline gives CDR1 MNHGY, CDR2 SAAAGT. The germline V and J ends were trimmed by 2 bases and 6 bases, with 11 bases remaining between them. The CDR3 runs to 13 residues. The CDR3 region has the DNA TGTGCCAGCAGTTACATTGGGCAGAGCGAGCAGTACTTC. This translates into CASSYIGQSEQYF.

This clonotype has more than one count but fewer than ten. The rearrangement uses TRBV10-3 and TRBJ2-1; D is uncertain. Germline CDR1 is ENHRY and CDR2 is SYGVKD. With 3 bases removed from V and 6 bases from J, the gap between germline ends came to 9 bases. The CDR3 extends over 13 amino acids. As DNA, the CDR3 is TGTGCCATCAGTGAAGGGCCGCCCAATGAGCAGTTCTTC. Translated: CAISEGPPNEQFF.

A few counts support this clonotype. V usage is TRBV12-3 or TRBV12-4 and J usage is TRBJ1-2; 8 bases line up with TRBD1. The CDR3 loop spans 12 amino acids. Trimming took 3 bases from V and 7 from J; bases not matched to a gene: 1. The CDR3 reads CASSFGTGGYTF. DNA for the CDR3: TGTGCCAGCAGTTTTGGGACAGGTGGCTACACCTTC.

The V gene is TRBV6-1, the J gene TRBJ2-5; possibly TRBD2 for D (5 bases). Germline CDR1 is MNHNS and CDR2 is SASEGT. The CDR3 runs 14 residues. V was trimmed by 5 bases and J by 4 bases, leaving 14 bases between them. In DNA form, the CDR3 reads TGTGCCAGCAGTACCACGGGGAAGGGAGAGACCCAGTACTTC. It is translated as CASSTTGKGETQYF.